Sequencing of this T cell receptor beta chain was carried out in a study of blood T cell repertoires in COVID-19. This CDR3 has 12 residues. The V end lost 5 bases, the J end lost 7 bases, and 11 bases lay between the germline ends. The table came from immunoSEQ multiplex PCR; TCRdb's copy has only in-frame clones and leaves some out. There are about 410,000 clones in the sample; roughly 85% occur only once, and 1.4% lies in the top ten. The chain recombines TRBV12-3 or TRBV12-4 with TRBJ1-1; D is ambiguous. Source material: peripheral blood. This TCR derives from a woman aged 30 to 39 with active or convalescent COVID-19. The CDR3 loop reads CASSRLRGEAFF. CDR3 nucleotide sequence: TGTGCCAGCAGTCGCCTCCGGGGTGAAGCTTTCTTT.